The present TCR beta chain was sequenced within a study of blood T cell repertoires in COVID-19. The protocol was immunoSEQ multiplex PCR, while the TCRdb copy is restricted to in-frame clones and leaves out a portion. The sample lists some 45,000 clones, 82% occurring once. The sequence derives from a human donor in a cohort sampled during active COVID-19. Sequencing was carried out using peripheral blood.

This chain's CDR3 is CASSFGNEQYF. In DNA form, the CDR3 reads TGTGCCAGCAGCTTTGGCAACGAGCAGTACTTC. The J gene is TRBJ2-7, the V gene TRBV5-4; D is undetermined. This CDR3 region has 11 residues. The V end lost 2 bases, the J end lost 5 bases, and 5 bases lay between the germline ends. In germline, CDR1 is SGHNT, CDR2 YYREEE (reference sequence).